The TCR beta chain described here comes from a study of T cell changes during pregnancy in multiple sclerosis. Sequenced by immunoSEQ multiplex PCR; TCRdb stores in-frame clones only, minus some. This table holds about 36,000 clones, around nine tenths found once. Per germline, CDR1 PRHDT and CDR2 FYEKMQ (reference sequence). The CDR3 has 15 residues. V was pared by 4 bases and J by 2 bases, with 6 bases of the junction left unmatched. The chain combines TRBV13 with TRBJ2-5; 8 positions match TRBD2. The sequence came from a female donor with multiple sclerosis, enrolled in a pregnancy study. The material sequenced was CD8+ T cells from peripheral blood mononuclear cells, taken in the third trimester of pregnancy. The CDR3 is CASSSSSGPQETQYF. Written as DNA, the CDR3 is TGTGCCAGCAGCTCCTCTAGCGGGCCTCAAGAGACCCAGTACTTC.